Following are 12 T cell receptor beta chains from one sample sequenced in a study of beta chain features in type 1 diabetes. Study-wide results and limits: Across all four CD4+ subsets, people with type 1 diabetes showed modestly shorter TCRB CDR3s.

cDNA synthesis used the whole RNA isolate, giving expressed TCRB sequences. Sequenced by immunoSEQ multiplex PCR; TCRdb stores in-frame clones only, minus some. The data show 250,000 to 300,000 clones, around 24% seen once. For these receptors, no antigen is known. Sequenced sample: naive CD4+ T cells from blood. These receptor sequences come from a woman under 40 with type 1 diabetes.

This chain links TRBV11-2 with TRBJ1-1; tentative D call: TRBD1 (5 bases). The CDR3 is made up of 14 amino acids. V lost 5 bases and J lost 2, with 12 bases in between. CDR1 and CDR2 (germline): SGHAT, FQNNGV. The CDR3 nucleotides read TGTGCCAGCAGCCGAACAGGTCAAAACACTGAAGCTTTCTTT. This codes for CASSRTGQNTEAFF.

This clone has only a few counts. V and J are TRBV29-1 and TRBJ2-7; 8 bases map to TRBD1. V gave up 7 bases and J gave up 3 bases; unmatched junction bases: 8. Germline loops: CDR1 SQVTM, CDR2 ANQGSEA. The CDR3 covers 13 residues. CDR3 nucleotides: TGCAGCGCGACAACAGGGGGTCACTACGAGCAGTACTTC. It codes for CSATTGGHYEQYF.

The chain couples TRBV7-9 to TRBJ2-3; 9 bases are shared with TRBD1. The J segment lost 4 bases and the V segment lost 8 bases, leaving 16 bases of the junction unmatched. This CDR3 is 17 amino acids long. Germline V gives CDR1 SEHNR, CDR2 FQNEAQ (reference sequence). The CDR3 coding sequence is TGTGCCAGCGCCGTATCCGGCATGGACAGGGGACCAGATACGCAGTATTTT. Translated, it gives CASAVSGMDRGPDTQYF.

This clone was observed a few times. This sequence joins TRBV4-1 and TRBJ1-2, with D perhaps matching TRBD1 (6 bases). With 3 bases removed from V and 4 bases from J, the gap between germline ends came to 18 bases. Germline V gene sequence: CDR1 MGHRA, CDR2 YSYEKL. The length of the CDR3 is 16 residues. CDR3 sequence: CASSQGPTDSFYGYTF. As DNA, the CDR3 is TGCGCCAGCAGCCAGGGCCCAACGGACAGCTTCTATGGCTACACCTTC.

This clone was counted between two and nine times. This chain connects TRBV7-6 to TRBJ2-7, with 9 nucleotides matching TRBD1. Germline V gene sequence: CDR1 SGHVS, CDR2 FNYEAQ. The ends lost 3 bases at V and 5 bases at J; junction bases unmatched: 5. This CDR3 spans 14 amino acids. CDR3 sequence reads: CASSLGDRDHEQYF. CDR3 nucleotide sequence: TGTGCCAGCAGCTTGGGGGACAGGGACCACGAGCAGTACTTC.

V and J are TRBV19 and TRBJ2-7; the D gene is possibly TRBD2 (6 bases). CDR1 is LNHDA and CDR2 is SQIVND in the germline V gene (reference sequence). V was shortened by 3 bases and J by 3 bases, with 12 bases between the two germline ends. This CDR3 is 14 amino acids long. CDR3 sequence: CASSIGTFRYEQYF. The CDR3 coding sequence is TGTGCCAGTAGTATCGGGACTTTCCGCTACGAGCAGTACTTC.

CDR3: CASSPFSRGTYEQYF. The CDR3, as DNA: TGTGCCAGCAGCCCCTTTTCAAGGGGAACCTACGAGCAGTACTTC. The chain combines TRBV7-9 with TRBJ2-7; D is perhaps TRBD1 (5 bases). V was pared by 5 bases and J by 2 bases, with 16 bases between. From germline, CDR1 is SEHNR and CDR2 FQNEAQ (reference sequence). The CDR3 runs 15 residues.

The V call is TRBV2, the J call TRBJ2-5; TRBD2 agrees at 11 bases. Germline trimming cut 7 bases from V and 2 bases from J; bases unmatched to any gene: 3. CDR1 SNHLY and CDR2 FYNNEI come from the germline V gene. This CDR3 comprises 14 residues. CDR3 protein: CASMGLAAQETQYF. CDR3 nucleotide sequence: TGTGCCAGCATGGGACTAGCGGCTCAAGAGACCCAGTACTTC.

The CDR3 region is CASSSGTRREGAKNIQYF. CDR3 coding DNA: TGCGCCAGCAGCTCGGGGACGCGGCGGGAGGGAGCCAAAAACATTCAGTACTTC. This chain links TRBV5-1 with TRBJ2-4; 9 bases match TRBD2. V trimming: 3 bases; J trimming: 0 bases; junction bases outside the gene matches: 10. Germline-derived CDR1 and CDR2 are SGHRS and YFSETQ. The CDR3 loop spans 18 amino acids.

This clone turned up a few times. At the DNA level, this CDR3 is encoded by other sequences in the same sample as well. V usage is TRBV18 and J usage is TRBJ1-1; D is uncertain. Germline CDR1 KGHSH, CDR2 LQKENI. V dropped 2 bases and J dropped 0 bases, with 7 bases sitting between them. The CDR3 runs to 14 residues. CDR3 nucleotide sequence: TGTGCCAGCTCACCAAGAGGGATGAACACTGAAGCTTTCTTT. Translation: CASSPRGMNTEAFF.

This clone was detected a few times. The chain joins TRBV18 to TRBJ2-7, with D uncertain. The CDR3 has 15 residues. The V gene lost 0 bases and the J gene lost 0 bases, with 9 bases spanning the gap. The V gene's germline CDR1 is KGHSH and CDR2 LQKENI. For the CDR3, the DNA is TGTGCCAGCTCACCACCAAGTGCCAGCTCCTACGAGCAGTACTTC. It translates to CASSPPSASSYEQYF. The full variable domain, completed using reference TRBV18 and TRBJ2-7, is NAGVMQNPRHLVRRRGQEARLRCSPMKGHSHVYWYRQLPEEGLKFMVYLQKENIIDESGMPKERFSAEFPKEGPSILRIQQVVRGDSAAYFCASSPPSASSYEQYFGPGTRLTVT.

This clone has only a few counts. The chain has TRBV7-3 and TRBJ2-7, with TRBD2 matching 8 bases. This CDR3 contains 14 residues. J lost 6 bases, V lost 3 bases, and 7 bases had no gene match. In germline, CDR1 is SGHTA, CDR2 FQGTGA. The CDR3 sequence: CASSFQAGAIEQYF. The CDR3 coding sequence is TGTGCCAGCAGCTTCCAAGCGGGAGCTATCGAGCAGTACTTC.